This T cell receptor (beta chain) was obtained from a study of early T cells in non-severe SARS-CoV-2 infection. The overall study: The authors sequenced bulk RNA from unsorted whole blood, leaving chains unpaired. Study-wide results and limits: VDJdb matches were skewed toward anti-spike CD8 T cell responses.

With regard to this clonotype: As yet, its antigen is unknown.

Each single cDNA molecule received a unique molecular identifier. From the 5' RACE reads, TCRdb called clonotypes with MiXCR, one entry per CDR3 protein. Among fewer than 55,000 distinct CDR3 sequences listed, almost 7.5% were seen once. Trimming cost V 7 bases and J 5 bases; bases outside gene matches: 3. This CDR3 contains 12 residues. The V gene's germline CDR1 is DFQATT and CDR2 SNEGSKA (reference sequence). The receptor was derived from an adult who was a healthcare worker with PCR-confirmed SARS-CoV-2 infection or an uninfected control (not recorded which). The chain is built from TRBV20-1 and TRBJ2-1, with TRBD2 matching over 9 bases. Sequencing was carried out using whole blood. The CDR3 nucleotides are TGCAGTGGGCTAGCGGGGAACAATGAGCAGTTCTTC. Protein: CSGLAGNNEQFF.